These T cell receptor beta chains were read from a single sample in a study of blood T cells in healthy people across ages. One entry per CDR3 protein results from TCRdb running MiXCR on the 5' RACE reads. Of approximately 800,000 distinct CDR3 sequences listed, about 25% are singletons. These same records also appear under a second study, on T cells of mothers and their children.

Sequenced: blood. The receptors originated from a boy between 5 and 17 years old in good health. Each CDR3 is given with its conserved first and last residue. D genes are given only for firm matches. Only some rows state a clone size, as once, few, many or a class for expanded clones.

J gene	V gene	clone size	D gene	CDR3 DNA	CDR3 protein
TRBJ1-4	TRBV4-3	few	.	TGCGCCAGCAGCGAACCAGGGGCGTCTAATGAAAAACTGTTTTTT	CASSEPGASNEKLFF
TRBJ2-7	TRBV6-5	.	.	TGTGCCAGCAGTTACTCGATTGTTGCGGGGAGGCCCTTCTACGAGCAGTACTTC	CASSYSIVAGRPFYEQYF
TRBJ2-2	TRBV27	.	TRBD1	TGTGCCAGCAGTCCATCGGACAGGGGGCGCGGGAAGGGCGGGGAGCTGTTTTTT	CASSPSDRGRGKGGELFF
TRBJ2-1	TRBV12-3/TRBV12-4	.	TRBD2	TGTGCCAGCAGCCGAGGACTAGCGGGAGTATCTGGTTACAATGAGCAGTTCTTC	CASSRGLAGVSGYNEQFF
TRBJ1-4	TRBV2	.	TRBD1	TGTGCCACCGGGACAGGGGGTAATGAAAAACTGTTTTTT	CATGTGGNEKLFF
TRBJ1-4	TRBV5-5	few	.	TGTGCCAGCAGCCTACTCATGGATTGGCCAGTTGAAAAACTGTTTTTT	CASSLLMDWPVEKLFF
TRBJ2-7	TRBV20-1	few	.	TGCAGTGTAGGCGGGACTTTGATCTTGAGGGACTCCTACGAGCAGTACTTC	CSVGGTLILRDSYEQYF
TRBJ2-7	TRBV9	few	.	TGTGCCTGCAGCGCCACGGACAGACCTTACGAGCAGTACTTC	CACSATDRPYEQYF
TRBJ2-5	TRBV9	few	TRBD1	TGTGCCAGCAGCGCCGACCCAGGGGGCGGAGGGGAGACCCAGTACTTC	CASSADPGGGGETQYF
TRBJ2-7	TRBV7-2	few	TRBD2	TGTGCCAGCAGCTTACGGAGCGGGGGGTCCTCCTACGAGCAGTACTTC	CASSLRSGGSSYEQYF
TRBJ1-6	TRBV20-1	few	.	TGCAGTGCTCGAGTCAGCTCCTATAATTCACCCCTCCACTTT	CSARVSSYNSPLHF
TRBJ1-1	TRBV7-3	.	.	TGTGCCAGCAGCTTGTCCGGGGGGGCGGTTTTGAACACTGAAGCTTTCTTT	CASSLSGGAVLNTEAFF
TRBJ2-1	TRBV5-1	few	TRBD2	TGCGCCAGCAGCTTGGTAACACTAGCGGGAAGTAATGAGCAGTTCTTC	CASSLVTLAGSNEQFF
TRBJ1-1	TRBV4-2	few	TRBD1	TGTGCCAGCAGCCCCCCCGGACAGGGGACCGCGAACACTGAAGCTTTCTTT	CASSPPGQGTANTEAFF